This T cell receptor beta chain was sequenced during a study of CD8 T cells in ankylosing spondylitis. Study-wide findings and caveats: Matched synovial fluid from ankylosing spondylitis patients was reported to be enriched for disease-linked clones.

TCRdb itself ran the 5' RACE reads through MiXCR, one entry per CDR3 protein. Found here are 250,000 to 400,000 distinct CDR3 sequences, around 10% of them singletons; the top ten hold 8% to 9.5%. Trimming removed 6 bases at V and 8 bases at J, with 10 bases between. The CDR3 contains 11 residues. This clonotype was counted at least ten times. What it binds is not known. This TCR was sampled from a female donor with ankylosing spondylitis or in good health (not recorded which). The sequencing input was blood, either unsorted or a sorted T cell fraction (not recorded which). V and J are TRBV12-3 or TRBV12-4 and TRBJ1-2; no clear D. The CDR3 nucleotides are TGTGCCAGCAGCCTCGGCGGGGGCTACACCTTC. Protein product: CASSLGGGYTF.